The present T cell receptor (beta chain) was sequenced within a study of read filtering for tumor transcriptome and immune sequencing. The overall study: Patients were about 18 male and about 15 female, mean age roughly 68 years, range about 40 to 85. Whole-transcriptome libraries were prepared after DNase treatment.

This library used roughly 400 ng RNA and molecular barcoded adaptors spanning alpha/delta and beta/gamma chains. TCRdb independently ran MiXCR on the reads; one entry per CDR3 protein. This table holds 20,000 to 25,000 distinct CDR3 sequences, around 15% found once. Bone marrow was sampled from every patient at the time of active disease. The sample holds many counts of this clonotype. Its antigen is currently unknown. Points from the study as a whole: Around 80% of IR-seq clonotypes had a single read, yet these held roughly 3.7% of reads.

Germline V CDR1 and CDR2: SNHLY, FYNNEI. This CDR3 has 15 amino acids. V gave up 4 bases and J gave up 3 bases, with 13 bases separating them. The chain combines TRBV2 with TRBJ1-5; maybe TRBD1 (6 bases). The source of this sequence is a donor aged 40 or over with multiple myeloma. The sequencing input was a population of CD138-negative cells sorted from bone marrow. The CDR3 DNA reads TGTGCCAGCAGTGGACAGGTGGGGACCAATCAGCCCCAGCATTTT. This encodes CASSGQVGTNQPQHF.